These 20 T cell receptor beta chains came from one sample sequenced in a study of CD8+ T cells in alopecia areata. The treatment: oral pan-JAK inhibitor, 5-10 mg twice daily. Reverse transcription of extracted RNA yielded cDNA, which provided the sequencing template. Generated by immunoSEQ multiplex PCR, the TCRdb table keeps only in-frame clones and is missing some. The sample carries 90,000 to 150,000 clones, 50% to 55% recorded once. The material was CD4+ T cells sorted from blood, obtained at week 4, from a patient treated with tofacitinib. The receptors were gathered from a human donor with alopecia areata.

The V call is TRBV10-2, the J call TRBJ2-2; 9 nucleotides align to TRBD1. The CDR3 totals 15 residues. Losses at the gene ends were 9 bases for V and 6 bases for J; bases not matched to a gene: 11. The germline CDR1 and CDR2 sequences are WSHSY and SAAADI. CDR3 amino acids: CASRIRDRVSGELFF. CDR3 nucleotide sequence: TGCGCCAGTCGTATCAGGGACAGGGTGTCCGGGGAGCTGTTTTTT.

Turning to this clone: It is unclear where the CDR3 begins or ends on the DNA, so no DNA is shown, and the CDR3 is as TCRdb lists it. The gene calls are TRBV6-5 and TRBJ2-7. Counting both end residues, the CDR3 totals 14 amino acids. Germline V gives CDR1 MNHEY, CDR2 SVGAGI. Here the CDR3 reads CASSTSRGSYEQYF.

This clone was found a few times. This rearrangement joins TRBV5-1 to TRBJ2-7; no clear D gene. From germline, CDR1 is SGHRS and CDR2 YFSETQ. This CDR3 is 12 amino acids long. With 2 bases removed from V and 6 bases from J, the gap between germline ends came to 9 bases. CDR3 loop: CASSLPSFEQYF. In DNA form, the CDR3 reads TGCGCCAGCAGCTTACCCTCATTCGAGCAGTACTTC.

The chain joins TRBV30 to TRBJ2-1, with 12 bases lining up with TRBD2. Germline V lookup: CDR1 GTSNPN, CDR2 SVGIG (reference sequence). CDR3 length: 15 residues. After removal of 2 bases from V and 6 bases from J, the junction contained 5 bases not matched to a gene. The CDR3 sequence is CAWSSGLAGSNEQFF. The CDR3 DNA is TGTGCCTGGAGTTCAGGACTAGCGGGATCCAATGAGCAGTTCTTC. The full variable domain, rest sourced from reference TRBV30 and TRBJ2-1, is SQTIHQWPATLVQPVGSPLSLECTVEGTSNPNLYWYRQAAGRGLQLLFYSVGIGQISSEVPQNLSASRPQDRQFILSSKKLLLSDSGFYLCAWSSGLAGSNEQFFGPGTRLTVL.

This chain connects TRBV18 to TRBJ2-2, with D possibly matching TRBD1 (6 bases). This CDR3 is 14 amino acids long. V lost 6 bases, J lost 2 bases, and 10 bases lay in between. In germline, CDR1 is KGHSH, CDR2 LQKENI. In nucleotides, the CDR3 is TGTGCCAGCTCTCGGACAGCCAACACCGGGGAGCTGTTTTTT. Amino acids: CASSRTANTGELFF.

The chain combines TRBV10-3 with TRBJ1-2, with 7 bases matching TRBD1. Germline assignment: CDR1 ENHRY and CDR2 SYGVKD. This CDR3 spans 14 amino acids. V lost 0 bases, J lost 5 bases, and 3 bases stayed unmatched. CDR3 loop: CAISESTGSYGYTF. The DNA of the CDR3 is TGTGCCATCAGTGAGTCGACAGGGAGTTATGGCTACACCTTC.

This clone was counted a few times. The gene calls are TRBV29-1 and TRBJ2-1; D gene ambiguous. V was trimmed by 6 bases and J by 5 bases, leaving 17 bases between them. Germline CDR1 SQVTM, CDR2 ANQGSEA. CDR3 length: 14 residues. The CDR3 coding sequence is TGCAGCGTCCACGTTTTGTTGGGAAACAATGAGCAGTTCTTC. This sequence encodes CSVHVLLGNNEQFF.

The chain employs TRBV30 and TRBJ2-4, with a tentative D call TRBD2 (6 bases). Germline CDR1 GTSNPN, CDR2 SVGIG (reference sequence). Trimming left V 3 bases short and J 7 bases short, with 16 bases between. The CDR3 runs to 14 residues. The CDR3 DNA is TGTGCCTGGAGCGTCGGGAGCGCGGAGAACATTCAGTACTTC. Translated, it gives CAWSVGSAENIQYF.

The genes are TRBV30 and TRBJ2-5; possible D gene TRBD2, 6 bases. CDR1 is GTSNPN and CDR2 is SVGIG in the germline V gene (reference sequence). Trimming stripped 5 bases from V and 4 bases from J, with 11 bases between. The CDR3 runs to 12 residues. This chain's CDR3 is CAWGGAGETQYF. The CDR3 nucleotides are TGTGCCTGGGGGGGAGCGGGAGAGACCCAGTACTTC.

The chain has TRBV25-1 and TRBJ2-6; D may be TRBD2 (6 bases). Germline CDR1 MGHDK, CDR2 SYGVNS. This CDR3 has 16 residues. Trimming stripped 5 bases from V and 0 bases from J, with 11 bases between. CDR3 sequence reads: CASSPLGGSGANVLTF. The DNA for the CDR3 is TGTGCCAGCAGTCCCCTGGGGGGCTCTGGGGCCAACGTCCTGACTTTC.

This chain connects TRBV5-1 to TRBJ2-2; D not certain. V was shortened by 0 bases and J by 3 bases, with 6 bases between the two germline ends. The CDR3 runs 14 residues. The germline V gene encodes CDR1 SGHRS and CDR2 YFSETQ. Here the CDR3 reads CASSLERDTGELFF. In nucleotides, the CDR3 is TGCGCCAGCAGCTTGGAGCGCGACACCGGGGAGCTGTTTTTT.

V is TRBV30 and J is TRBJ1-1; 8 bases line up with TRBD1. Germline CDR1 and CDR2: GTSNPN and SVGIG (reference sequence). CDR3 size: 13 residues. V was clipped by 4 bases and J by 4 bases; unmatched bases: 5. Here the CDR3 DNA reads TGTGCCTGGACCCAACAGGGGGGCACTGAAGCTTTCTTT. Translated, it gives CAWTQQGGTEAFF.

The chain has TRBV5-1 and TRBJ1-4; D remains ambiguous. V was pared by 1 base and J by 0 bases, with 7 bases between. Germline CDR1 reads SGHRS; CDR2 reads YFSETQ. CDR3 length: 15 amino acids. CDR3 loop: CASSLTGATNEKLFF. The CDR3 DNA sequence: TGCGCCAGCAGCTTGACCGGGGCAACTAATGAAAAACTGTTTTTT.

This sequence joins TRBV15 and TRBJ1-3; tentatively, D is TRBD1 (5 bases). The V and J ends lost 6 bases and 3 bases respectively, with 9 bases between them. Germline V lookup: CDR1 LNHNV, CDR2 YYDKDF (reference sequence). The CDR3 has 13 residues. The CDR3 DNA follows: TGTGCCACCAGTGGAGGGGTTGGAAACACCATATATTTT. This sequence encodes CATSGGVGNTIYF.

V is TRBV7-9 and J is TRBJ1-4; D is undetermined. The CDR3 is 15 residues long. CDR1 SEHNR and CDR2 FQNEAQ come from the germline V gene (reference sequence). The germline V and J ends were trimmed by 3 bases and 8 bases, with 16 bases remaining between them. CDR3 region: CASSFLLVGVEKLFF. CDR3 in DNA: TGTGCCAGCAGCTTCCTTTTGGTCGGGGTCGAAAAACTGTTTTTT. The whole variable domain, remainder taken from reference TRBV7-9 and TRBJ1-4, is DTGVSQNPRHKITKRGQNVTFRCDPISEHNRLYWYRQTLGQGPEFLTYFQNEAQLEKSRLLSDRFSAERPKGSFSTLEIQRTEQGDSAMYLCASSFLLVGVEKLFFGSGTQLSVL.

This clone was observed a few times. This chain uses TRBV29-1 with TRBJ2-3, with TRBD2 matching over 14 bases. This CDR3 region has 16 residues. The V segment lost 7 bases and the J segment 3 bases; nucleotides outside the gene matches: 9. CDR1 is SQVTM and CDR2 is ANQGSEA in the germline V gene. CDR3 bases: TGCAGCGGCCGGATCGGGACTAGCGGGAGTACAGATACGCAGTATTTT. Its translation is CSGRIGTSGSTDTQYF.

J is TRBJ2-3 and V is TRBV7-2; unclear D gene. The V and J ends lost 3 bases and 6 bases respectively, with 10 bases between them. The CDR3 is 13 residues long. Germline values: CDR1 SGHTA, CDR2 FQGNSA. DNA of the CDR3: TGTGCCAGCAGCTTCCGGTCCTTGGATACGCAGTATTTT. Translation gives CASSFRSLDTQYF.

The chain links TRBV6-5 to TRBJ2-5; D is perhaps TRBD2 (6 bases). Trimming cost V 6 bases and J 5 bases, with 13 bases left between them. Germline-derived CDR1 and CDR2 are MNHEY and SVGAGI. This CDR3 is built from 13 residues. Here the CDR3 reads CASSRGEVETQYF. The DNA of the CDR3 is TGTGCCAGCAGCCGAGGGGAGGTTGAGACCCAGTACTTC.

This chain joins TRBV9 and TRBJ2-7, with 7 bases that match TRBD1. V shed 3 bases and J 3 bases; nucleotides not matched to a gene: 9. This CDR3 comprises 15 residues. Germline lookup yields CDR1 SGDLS and CDR2 YYNGEE. In DNA form, the CDR3 reads TGTGCCAGCAGCGCGACAGGGAGCCATATCTACGAGCAGTACTTC. Its translation: CASSATGSHIYEQYF.

The V gene is TRBV6-5, the J gene TRBJ1-2, with TRBD1 matching 7 bases. Germline trimming cut 5 bases from V and 5 bases from J; bases unmatched to any gene: 11. The CDR3 loop spans 15 amino acids. Germline V gene sequence: CDR1 MNHEY, CDR2 SVGAGI. The CDR3 loop reads CASSQWDSPQYGYTF. CDR3 coding DNA: TGTGCCAGCAGTCAATGGGACAGTCCTCAGTATGGCTACACCTTC.